These 30 T cell receptor beta chains came from one sample sequenced in a study of cytomegalovirus exposure and HLA in healthy donors. PCR was performed using 60 Vbeta and 13 Jbeta primers. The data were produced by immunoSEQ multiplex PCR, yet TCRdb's version contains in-frame clones alone and is incomplete. The sample yields about 100,000 clones, roughly 82% seen once. Specimen: PBMCs. Source of these receptors: a woman aged 18-29 years in good health and CMV-seronegative.

The chain uses TRBV2 and TRBJ2-7; 13 bases are shared with TRBD2. Trimming at V came to 10 bases and at J to 3 bases, leaving 12 bases not matched to a gene. CDR1 is SNHLY, CDR2 FYNNEI, per germline. The CDR3 runs 16 residues. CDR3 residues: CATRLPLAGGHYEQYF. As DNA, the CDR3 is TGTGCCACCCGACTGCCACTAGCGGGAGGGCACTACGAGCAGTACTTC.

This chain links TRBV28 with TRBJ2-7; 7 bases agree with TRBD1. Trimming at V came to 5 bases and at J to 0 bases, leaving 7 bases not matched to a gene. The CDR3 covers 15 residues. Germline CDR1 and CDR2: MDHEN and SYDVKM. The CDR3, as DNA: TGTGCCAGCAGTGGGCCACAGGGGAACTCCTACGAGCAGTACTTC. It codes for CASSGPQGNSYEQYF.

This chain uses TRBV11-2 with TRBJ1-4; tentative D call: TRBD1 (5 bases). This CDR3 region has 16 residues. The V end lost 1 base, the J end lost 7 bases, and 16 bases lay between the germline ends. The germline V gene has CDR1 SGHAT and CDR2 FQNNGV. CDR3 sequence: CASSLAGLGVGEKLFF. Here the CDR3 DNA reads TGTGCCAGCAGCTTAGCGGGCTTAGGGGTTGGTGAAAAACTGTTTTTT.

The J gene is TRBJ2-7, the V gene TRBV29-1; 10 nucleotides match TRBD1. The CDR3 extends over 14 amino acids. From germline, CDR1 is SQVTM and CDR2 ANQGSEA. J gave up 4 bases and V 4 bases, and 7 bases lay outside the gene matches. CDR3 DNA sequence: TGCAGCGTTGTGGGTGGACAGGGGGGGTACGAGCAGTACTTC. Encoded protein: CSVVGGQGGYEQYF.

This rearrangement joins TRBV7-6 to TRBJ2-1; D may be TRBD2 (6 bases). V lost 2 bases, J lost 10 bases, and 12 bases lay in between. From germline, CDR1 is SGHVS and CDR2 FNYEAQ. There are 13 residues in the CDR3. The CDR3 loop is CASSLTRDREQFF. The CDR3 DNA reads TGTGCCAGCAGCTTAACGCGGGATCGGGAGCAGTTCTTC.

V gene TRBV27 combines with J gene TRBJ1-1; 7 positions agree with TRBD1. There are 14 residues in the CDR3. The ends lost 7 bases at V and 4 bases at J; junction bases unmatched: 9. From germline, CDR1 is MNHEY and CDR2 SMNVEV (reference sequence). The DNA of the CDR3 is TGTGCCAGCACCCCTGGGGCAGGGGGCACTGAAGCTTTCTTT. It encodes CASTPGAGGTEAFF.

The chain carries TRBV4-1 and TRBJ2-3, with 8 bases lining up with TRBD2. Germline values: CDR1 MGHRA, CDR2 YSYEKL. Trimming took 4 bases from V and 6 from J; bases not matched to a gene: 6. This CDR3 is 14 amino acids long. This chain's CDR3 is CASSLGLADDTQYF. The CDR3 DNA is TGCGCCAGCAGCCTAGGACTAGCAGATGATACGCAGTATTTT.

V is TRBV20-1 and J is TRBJ1-2; no clear D. Germline CDR1 reads DFQATT; CDR2 reads SNEGSKA (reference sequence). This CDR3 contains 11 residues. Trimming shortened V by 6 bases and J by 8 bases, and 13 bases separated the two germline ends. The CDR3 bases are TGCAGTGCCCACTTCCGCAGGGGCTACACCTTC. Protein product: CSAHFRRGYTF.

This sequence joins TRBV18 and TRBJ2-3; 10 positions match TRBD1. Germline loops: CDR1 KGHSH, CDR2 LQKENI. The CDR3 consists of 16 residues. V shed 0 bases, J shed 2 bases, and the junction held 2 bases outside the gene matches. The CDR3 DNA reads as TGTGCCAGCTCACCACCCGGGACAGGGGACACAGATACGCAGTATTTT. Amino acid sequence: CASSPPGTGDTDTQYF.

This chain uses TRBV4-1 with TRBJ1-5, with a weak D call TRBD1 (5 bases). With 3 bases removed from V and 0 bases from J, the gap between germline ends came to 15 bases. The germline V gene has CDR1 MGHRA and CDR2 YSYEKL. This CDR3 region has 17 residues. DNA for the CDR3: TGCGCCAGCAGCCAGGCCCCGACAGTATATAGCAATCAGCCCCAGCATTTT. It codes for CASSQAPTVYSNQPQHF.

The DNA for the CDR3 is TGTGCCAGCAGCTTAGGCGGGGGGGGGACCGGGGAGCTGTTTTTT. This gives the protein CASSLGGGGTGELFF. The V and J genes are TRBV7-2 and TRBJ2-2; TRBD2 matches at 9 bases. The germline V gene has CDR1 SGHTA and CDR2 FQGNSA. The length of the CDR3 is 15 residues. J gave up 5 bases and V 1 base, and 2 bases lay outside the gene matches.

This clone turned up a few times. The chain uses TRBV7-2 and TRBJ2-7; 9 bases map to TRBD2. The CDR3 sequence is 15 residues long. The V segment lost 5 bases and the J segment 0 bases; nucleotides outside the gene matches: 5. Looked up from germline, CDR1 is SGHTA and CDR2 is FQGNSA. The chain's CDR3 is CASSQTSGVSYEQYF. CDR3 DNA sequence: TGTGCCAGCAGCCAGACTAGCGGAGTCTCCTACGAGCAGTACTTC.

The rearrangement uses TRBV27 and TRBJ1-3; D ambiguous. Germline CDR1 reads MNHEY; CDR2 reads SMNVEV (reference sequence). The CDR3 runs 14 residues. The V end was cut by 6 bases, the J end by 4 bases, with 13 bases between. In DNA, the CDR3 is TGTGCCAGCAGCCAACACCTCGCCGGAAACACCATATATTTT. It translates to CASSQHLAGNTIYF.

The rearrangement uses TRBV4-2 and TRBJ2-7, with 7 bases identical to TRBD2. The CDR3 has 17 amino acids. Germline V gene lookup returns CDR1 LGHNA and CDR2 YNFKEQ. The trim removed 0 bases at V and 4 bases at J, leaving 12 bases unmatched. CDR3 in amino acids: CASSQDTGGTGRYEQYF. CDR3 in DNA: TGTGCCAGCAGCCAAGATACCGGGGGGACGGGCCGTTACGAGCAGTACTTC.

The gene calls are TRBV5-5 and TRBJ2-2, with TRBD1 as a possible D gene (6 bases). The CDR3 is 15 amino acids. Trimming left V 0 bases short and J 6 bases short, with 12 bases between. In germline, CDR1 is SGHKS, CDR2 YYEKEE (reference sequence). CDR3 DNA sequence: TGTGCCAGCAGCTTGGAGCAGGGGACGGCCGGGGAGCTGTTTTTT. Translating gives CASSLEQGTAGELFF.

The genes are TRBV14 and TRBJ2-3; 13 bases line up with TRBD2. Germline trimming cut 1 base from V and 5 bases from J; bases unmatched to any gene: 9. The CDR3 extends over 18 amino acids. Germline V gene data show CDR1 as SGHDN and CDR2 as FVKESK. Here the CDR3 reads CASSQGTSGSWLRDTQYF. The CDR3, as DNA: TGTGCCAGCAGCCAAGGGACTAGCGGGAGTTGGTTGAGAGATACGCAGTATTTT. Complete variable domain (other parts from reference TRBV14 and TRBJ2-3): EAGVTQFPSHSVIEKGQTVTLRCDPISGHDNLYWYRRVMGKEIKFLLHFVKESKQDESGMPNNRFLAERTGGTYSTLKVQPAELEDSGVYFCASSQGTSGSWLRDTQYFGPGTRLTVL.

This clone occurred a few times. The J gene is TRBJ2-1, the V gene TRBV19; TRBD2 matches 10 bases. The CDR3 totals 15 residues. Trimming took 5 bases from V and 3 from J; bases not matched to a gene: 4. The germline V gene has CDR1 LNHDA and CDR2 SQIVND (reference sequence). The CDR3 nucleotides read TGTGCCAGTAGTTCCATAGCGGGGGGCTACAATGAGCAGTTCTTC. Translated, it gives CASSSIAGGYNEQFF.

V and J are TRBV30 and TRBJ2-7; weak D call: TRBD1 (5 bases). The CDR3 is 17 residues long. Germline V gene sequence: CDR1 GTSNPN, CDR2 SVGIG (reference sequence). Trimming removed 0 bases at V and 3 bases at J, with 21 bases between. Here the CDR3 reads CAWSVLGTSGLYYEQYF. The CDR3 DNA reads TGTGCCTGGAGTGTTCTCGGTACGTCAGGGCTATACTACGAGCAGTACTTC.

The rearrangement joins TRBV9 to TRBJ2-1; 7 positions match TRBD2. The CDR3 extends over 16 amino acids. In germline, CDR1 is SGDLS, CDR2 YYNGEE. Trimming cost V 3 bases and J 8 bases; bases outside gene matches: 14. The CDR3 loop reads CASSGNLAVPLDEQFF. The CDR3 region has the DNA TGTGCCAGCAGCGGAAATCTAGCGGTTCCTTTGGATGAGCAGTTCTTC.

The V and J genes are TRBV19 and TRBJ2-2; maybe TRBD1 (6 bases). Germline V gene data show CDR1 as LNHDA and CDR2 as SQIVND (reference sequence). V was trimmed by 1 base and J by 5 bases, leaving 14 bases between them. CDR3 size: 16 residues. The CDR3 DNA follows: TGTGCCAGTAGTATAGTTGGGGGCGCAGGAACCGGGGAGCTGTTTTTT. This gives the protein CASSIVGGAGTGELFF.

A single count supports this clone. This chain joins TRBV28 and TRBJ2-3; TRBD2 agrees at 7 bases. Trimming took 4 bases from V and 0 from J; bases not matched to a gene: 13. CDR1 is MDHEN and CDR2 is SYDVKM in the germline V gene. There are 18 residues in the CDR3. In DNA, the CDR3 is TGTGCCAGCAGTTACCTCCGGGACTACGTTACTAGCACAGATACGCAGTATTTT. It codes for CASSYLRDYVTSTDTQYF.

This clone was observed a single time. The rearrangement uses TRBV7-3 and TRBJ2-1; 8 bases are shared with TRBD2. From germline, CDR1 is SGHTA and CDR2 FQGTGA. The junction had 2 bases not matched to a gene; V was cut back by 4 bases and J by 0 bases. The CDR3 spans 15 residues. The CDR3 sequence is CASSSSGGSYNEQFF. CDR3 DNA sequence: TGTGCCAGCAGCTCAAGCGGGGGCTCCTACAATGAGCAGTTCTTC.

J is TRBJ1-4 and V is TRBV6-5, with D possibly matching TRBD1 (6 bases). There are 16 residues in the CDR3. V was pared by 4 bases and J by 3 bases, with 15 bases between. Germline loops: CDR1 MNHEY, CDR2 SVGAGI. CDR3 sequence: CASSSPNQGSNEKLFF. CDR3 in DNA: TGTGCCAGCAGTTCTCCTAATCAGGGGTCTAATGAAAAACTGTTTTTT.

With regard to this clone: The same CDR3 also results from other DNA sequences found in this sample. This chain connects TRBV14 to TRBJ1-2; 7 bases match TRBD1. Germline V gene lookup returns CDR1 SGHDN and CDR2 FVKESK. V lost 1 base to trimming and J lost 5 bases; unmatched junction nucleotides: 7. The CDR3 runs 15 residues. The CDR3 is CASSQGPDRVYGYTF. CDR3 coding DNA: TGTGCCAGCAGCCAAGGACCAGACAGGGTTTATGGCTACACCTTC.

The chain joins TRBV7-3 to TRBJ2-3; 8 bases are a match to TRBD2. V lost 3 bases, J lost 2 bases, and 1 base stayed unmatched. In germline, CDR1 is SGHTA, CDR2 FQGTGA. There are 14 residues in the CDR3. The CDR3 nucleotides are TGTGCCAGCAGCTTCGGGGGGGCCACAGATACGCAGTATTTT. This gives the protein CASSFGGATDTQYF.

This clone occurred a few times. The chain's CDR3 is CASSFSGQTEAFF. CDR3 DNA: TGTGCCAGCAGTTTTTCTGGTCAGACTGAAGCTTTCTTT. This sequence joins TRBV28 and TRBJ1-1; D unclear. V lost 3 bases and J lost 5, with 10 bases in between. Germline loops: CDR1 MDHEN, CDR2 SYDVKM. The CDR3 runs to 13 residues. Drawing the rest from reference TRBV28 and TRBJ1-1, the complete variable domain is DVKVTQSSRYLVKRTGEKVFLECVQDMDHENMFWYRQDPGLGLRLIYFSYDVKMKEKGDIPEGYSVSREKKERFSLILESASTNQTSMYLCASSFSGQTEAFFGQGTRLTVV.

The chain joins TRBV19 to TRBJ1-2; maybe TRBD1 (5 bases). Trimming cost V 5 bases and J 0 bases, with 7 bases left between them. This CDR3 contains 13 residues. In germline, CDR1 is LNHDA, CDR2 SQIVND (reference sequence). The CDR3 bases are TGTGCCAGTAGTCCAGGGTCTAACTATGGCTACACCTTC. It codes for CASSPGSNYGYTF. The variable domain in full, completed from reference TRBV19 and TRBJ1-2, reads DGGITQSPKYLFRKEGQNVTLSCEQNLNHDAMYWYRQDPGQGLRLIYYSQIVNDFQKGDIAEGYSVSREKKESFPLTVTSAQKNPTAFYLCASSPGSNYGYTFGSGTRLTVV.

This CDR3 reads CASSLSGGIYEQYF. CDR3 coding DNA: TGTGCCAGCAGTTTATCAGGGGGCATCTACGAGCAGTACTTC. V is TRBV28 and J is TRBJ2-7, with 8 bases aligning to TRBD1. V dropped 1 base and J dropped 3; count of bases not matched to a gene: 2. Germline V gene data show CDR1 as MDHEN and CDR2 as SYDVKM. The CDR3 length is 14 residues.

This clone was recorded many times. This chain joins TRBV4-3 and TRBJ2-7; the D is unclear. Deletions cut 3 bases from V and 0 bases from J, with 12 bases between. Looked up from germline, CDR1 is LGHNA and CDR2 is YSLEER. The CDR3 runs 15 residues. The CDR3: CASSQEMASSYEQYF. The CDR3 DNA reads as TGCGCCAGCAGCCAGGAGATGGCGAGCTCCTACGAGCAGTACTTC.

V is TRBV7-9 and J is TRBJ1-1; D unresolved. The CDR3 is 14 amino acids. Trimming removed 5 bases from V and 3 bases from J, with 13 bases in between. The germline gives CDR1 SEHNR, CDR2 FQNEAQ (reference sequence). This CDR3 is CASSVMGRYTEAFF. The CDR3 nucleotides are TGTGCCAGCAGCGTTATGGGCCGATACACTGAAGCTTTCTTT. Filled out from reference TRBV7-9 and TRBJ1-1, the complete variable domain reads DTGVSQNPRHKITKRGQNVTFRCDPISEHNRLYWYRQTLGQGPEFLTYFQNEAQLEKSRLLSDRFSAERPKGSFSTLEIQRTEQGDSAMYLCASSVMGRYTEAFFGQGTRLTVV.